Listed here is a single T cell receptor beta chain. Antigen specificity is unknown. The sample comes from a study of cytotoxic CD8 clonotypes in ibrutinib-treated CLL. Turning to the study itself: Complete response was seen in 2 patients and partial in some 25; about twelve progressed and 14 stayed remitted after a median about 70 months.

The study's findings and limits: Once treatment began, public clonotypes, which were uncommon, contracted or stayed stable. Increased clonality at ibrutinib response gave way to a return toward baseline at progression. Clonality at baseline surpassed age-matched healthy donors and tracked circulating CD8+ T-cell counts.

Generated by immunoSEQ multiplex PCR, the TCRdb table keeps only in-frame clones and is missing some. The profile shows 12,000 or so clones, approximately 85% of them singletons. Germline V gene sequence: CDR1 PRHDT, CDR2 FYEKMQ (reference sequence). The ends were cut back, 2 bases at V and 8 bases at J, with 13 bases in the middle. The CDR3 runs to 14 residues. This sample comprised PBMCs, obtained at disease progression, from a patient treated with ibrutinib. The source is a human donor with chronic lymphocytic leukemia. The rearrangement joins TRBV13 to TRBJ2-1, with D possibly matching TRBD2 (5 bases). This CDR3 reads CASSLSDGIHEQFF. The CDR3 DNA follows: TGTGCCAGCAGCTTATCAGACGGGATCCATGAGCAGTTCTTC.